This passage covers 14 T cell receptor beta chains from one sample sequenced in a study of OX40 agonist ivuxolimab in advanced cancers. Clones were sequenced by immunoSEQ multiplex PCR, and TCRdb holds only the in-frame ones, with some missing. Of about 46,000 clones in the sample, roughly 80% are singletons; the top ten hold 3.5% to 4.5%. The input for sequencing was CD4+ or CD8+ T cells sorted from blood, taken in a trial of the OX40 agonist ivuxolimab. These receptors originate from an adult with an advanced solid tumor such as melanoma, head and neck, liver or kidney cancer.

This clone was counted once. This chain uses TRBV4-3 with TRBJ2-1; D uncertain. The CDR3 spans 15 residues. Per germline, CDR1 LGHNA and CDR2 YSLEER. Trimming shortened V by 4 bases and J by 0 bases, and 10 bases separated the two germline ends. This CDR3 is CASSRSTPSYNEQFF. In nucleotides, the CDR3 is TGCGCCAGCAGCCGGTCCACGCCCTCCTACAATGAGCAGTTCTTC.

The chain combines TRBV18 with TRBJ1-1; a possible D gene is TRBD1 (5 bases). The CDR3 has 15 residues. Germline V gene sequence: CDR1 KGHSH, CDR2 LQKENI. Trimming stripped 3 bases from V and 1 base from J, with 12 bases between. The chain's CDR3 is CASSPAGGSNTEAFF. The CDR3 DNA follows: TGTGCCAGCTCACCGGCGGGGGGGTCGAACACTGAAGCTTTCTTT. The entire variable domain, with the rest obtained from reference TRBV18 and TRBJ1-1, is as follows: NAGVMQNPRHLVRRRGQEARLRCSPMKGHSHVYWYRQLPEEGLKFMVYLQKENIIDESGMPKERFSAEFPKEGPSILRIQQVVRGDSAAYFCASSPAGGSNTEAFFGQGTRLTVV.

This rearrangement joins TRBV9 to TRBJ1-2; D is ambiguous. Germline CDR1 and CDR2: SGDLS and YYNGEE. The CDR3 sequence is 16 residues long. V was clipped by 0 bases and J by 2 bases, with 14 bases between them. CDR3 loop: CASSVEETKGNYGYTF. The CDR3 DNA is TGTGCCAGCAGCGTAGAAGAGACCAAAGGGAACTATGGCTACACCTTC.

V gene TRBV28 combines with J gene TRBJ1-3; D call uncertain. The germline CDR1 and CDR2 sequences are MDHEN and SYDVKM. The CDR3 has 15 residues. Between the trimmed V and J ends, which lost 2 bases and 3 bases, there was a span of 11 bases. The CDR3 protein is CASSLGGMDGNTIYF. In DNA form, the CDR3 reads TGTGCCAGCAGTTTAGGCGGGATGGATGGAAACACCATATATTTT.

CDR3 sequence (DNA): TGTGCCAGCAGTTTATGGGGAGGGGGGCGAGGCACTGAAGCTTTCTTT. This sequence encodes CASSLWGGGRGTEAFF. V gene TRBV28 combines with J gene TRBJ1-1; D may be TRBD1 (6 bases). The CDR3 has 16 amino acids. In germline, CDR1 is MDHEN, CDR2 SYDVKM. The ends were cut back, 0 bases at V and 4 bases at J, with 15 bases in the middle.

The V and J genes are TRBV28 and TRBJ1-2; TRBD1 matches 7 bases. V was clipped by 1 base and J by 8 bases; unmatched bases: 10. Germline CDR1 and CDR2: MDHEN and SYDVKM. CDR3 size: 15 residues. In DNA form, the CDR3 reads TGTGCCAGCAGTTTATTCGCAGGGGGATTCGGGGGCTACACCTTC. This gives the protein CASSLFAGGFGGYTF.

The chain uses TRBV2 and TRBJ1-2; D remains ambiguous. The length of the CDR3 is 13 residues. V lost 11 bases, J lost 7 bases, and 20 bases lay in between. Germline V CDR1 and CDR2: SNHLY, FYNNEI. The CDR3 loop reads CAGRPGGYVGYTF. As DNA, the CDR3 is TGTGCCGGACGCCCCGGAGGCTATGTTGGCTACACCTTC.

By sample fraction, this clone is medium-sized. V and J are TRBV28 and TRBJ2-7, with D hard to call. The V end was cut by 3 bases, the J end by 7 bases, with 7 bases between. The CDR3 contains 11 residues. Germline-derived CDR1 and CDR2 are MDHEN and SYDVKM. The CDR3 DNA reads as TGTGCCAGCAGTTTCCTGGGGGAGCAGTACTTC. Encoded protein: CASSFLGEQYF.

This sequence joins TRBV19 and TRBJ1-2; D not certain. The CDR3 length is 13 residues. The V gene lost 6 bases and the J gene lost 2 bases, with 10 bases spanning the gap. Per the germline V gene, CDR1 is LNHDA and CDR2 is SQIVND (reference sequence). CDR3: CASSIGRNYGYTF. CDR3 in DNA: TGTGCCAGTAGCATCGGACGGAACTATGGCTACACCTTC.

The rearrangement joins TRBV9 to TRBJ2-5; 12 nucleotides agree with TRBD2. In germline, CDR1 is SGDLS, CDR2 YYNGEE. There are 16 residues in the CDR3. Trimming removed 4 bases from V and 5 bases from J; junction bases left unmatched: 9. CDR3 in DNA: TGTGCCAGCAGCTCCTCACTAGCGGGGGGCCGGGAGACCCAGTACTTC. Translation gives CASSSSLAGGRETQYF. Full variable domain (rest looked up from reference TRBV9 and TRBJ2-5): DSGVTQTPKHLITATGQRVTLRCSPRSGDLSVYWYQQSLDQGLQFLIQYYNGEERAKGNILERFSAQQFPDLHSELNLSSLELGDSALYFCASSSSLAGGRETQYFGPGTRLLVL.

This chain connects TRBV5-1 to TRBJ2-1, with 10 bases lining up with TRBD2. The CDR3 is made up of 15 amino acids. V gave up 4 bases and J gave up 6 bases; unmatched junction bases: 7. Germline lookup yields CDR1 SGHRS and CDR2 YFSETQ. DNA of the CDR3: TGCGCCAGCAGCGGTAAAAGCGGGAGGGCCAATGAGCAGTTCTTC. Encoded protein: CASSGKSGRANEQFF.

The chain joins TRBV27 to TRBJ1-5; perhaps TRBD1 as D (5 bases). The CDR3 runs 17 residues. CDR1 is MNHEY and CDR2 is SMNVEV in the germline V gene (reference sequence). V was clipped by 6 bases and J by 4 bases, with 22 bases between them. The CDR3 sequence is CASSKYDVMGGNQPQHF. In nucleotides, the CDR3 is TGTGCCAGCAGCAAATACGACGTGATGGGGGGAAATCAGCCCCAGCATTTT.

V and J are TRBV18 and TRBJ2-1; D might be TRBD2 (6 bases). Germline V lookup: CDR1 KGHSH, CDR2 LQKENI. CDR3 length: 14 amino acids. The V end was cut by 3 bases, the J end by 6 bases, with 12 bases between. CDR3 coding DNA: TGTGCCAGCTCACCCCAAGCGGGCCCCAATGAGCAGTTCTTC. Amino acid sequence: CASSPQAGPNEQFF.

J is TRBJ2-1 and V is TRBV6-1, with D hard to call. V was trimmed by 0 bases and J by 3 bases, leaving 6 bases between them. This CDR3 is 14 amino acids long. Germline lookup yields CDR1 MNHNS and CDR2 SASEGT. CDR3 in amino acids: CASSEAPHYNEQFF. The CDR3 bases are TGTGCCAGCAGTGAAGCGCCACACTACAATGAGCAGTTCTTC.